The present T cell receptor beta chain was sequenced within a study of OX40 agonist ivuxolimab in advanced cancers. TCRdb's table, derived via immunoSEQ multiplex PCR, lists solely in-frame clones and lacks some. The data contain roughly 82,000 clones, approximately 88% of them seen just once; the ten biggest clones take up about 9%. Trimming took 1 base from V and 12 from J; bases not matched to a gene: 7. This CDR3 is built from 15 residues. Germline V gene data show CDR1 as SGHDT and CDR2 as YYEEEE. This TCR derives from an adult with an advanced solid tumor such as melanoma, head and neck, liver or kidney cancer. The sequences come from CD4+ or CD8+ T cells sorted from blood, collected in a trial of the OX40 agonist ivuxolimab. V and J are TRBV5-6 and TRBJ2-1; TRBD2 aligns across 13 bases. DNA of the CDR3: TGTGCCAGCAGCTTGATACTAGCGGGGGGGTTGTGGCAGTTCTTC. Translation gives CASSLILAGGLWQFF.